This paragraph covers one T cell receptor beta chain sequence. The data belong to a study of blood T cell repertoires in COVID-19. Sequenced by immunoSEQ multiplex PCR; TCRdb stores in-frame clones only, minus some. The sample carries 200,000 to 250,000 clones, roughly nine tenths recorded once. V shed 3 bases and J 2 bases; nucleotides not matched to a gene: 9. This CDR3 spans 16 amino acids. The germline V gene encodes CDR1 KGHSH and CDR2 LQKENI. This clonotype originated in a man aged 55 to 70 with acute or convalescent COVID-19. Sequencing input: peripheral blood. This sequence joins TRBV18 and TRBJ2-7; TRBD1 agrees at 8 bases. The CDR3 region is CASSPPGQGNAYEQYF. Here the CDR3 DNA reads TGTGCCAGCTCACCCCCCGGACAGGGAAATGCCTACGAGCAGTACTTC.